Shown below are 20 T cell receptor beta chains from a single sample sequenced in a study of CD8+ T cells in alopecia areata. Treatment indicated: oral pan-JAK inhibitor, 5-10 mg twice daily. Isolated RNA was reverse transcribed into cDNA used as the sequencing template. The repertoire was sequenced with immunoSEQ multiplex PCR; TCRdb's copy has only in-frame clones and lacks some. The data show around 270,000 clones, 58% seen once. The starting material was CD4+ T cells sorted from blood, obtained at week 24, from a patient treated with tofacitinib. The receptors were sampled from a human donor with alopecia areata.

Of note for this clone: The junction and the germline gene differ at one end; a read error may be behind it. This chain joins TRBV5-6 and TRBJ2-4; D perhaps matches TRBD1 (6 bases). The CDR3 spans 12 residues. Germline V lookup: CDR1 SGHDT, CDR2 YYEEEE. This CDR3 reads CVSSYRVNIQYF. The DNA for the CDR3 is TGTGTCAGCAGCTACAGGGTAAACATTCAGTACTTC.

The chain combines TRBV6-5 with TRBJ2-3; a weak D match, TRBD1 (7 bases). This CDR3 region has 15 residues. Germline V gives CDR1 MNHEY, CDR2 SVGAGI. V was pared by 6 bases and J by 3 bases, with 16 bases between. CDR3 sequence: CASSFRGAGTDTQYF. The CDR3 coding sequence is TGTGCCAGCAGCTTCAGGGGGGCTGGGACAGATACGCAGTATTTT.

The chain carries TRBV7-9 and TRBJ1-1; 7 nucleotides agree with TRBD1. This CDR3 has 14 amino acids. V shed 5 bases, J shed 2 bases, and the junction held 5 bases outside the gene matches. Looked up from germline, CDR1 is SEHNR and CDR2 is FQNEAQ (reference sequence). The CDR3 loop reads CASSPRQGNTEAFF. DNA of the CDR3: TGTGCCAGCAGCCCTCGACAGGGAAACACTGAAGCTTTCTTT.

J is TRBJ1-2 and V is TRBV2, with D unresolved. The germline V gene encodes CDR1 SNHLY and CDR2 FYNNEI. Trimming took off 6 bases at V and 3 bases at J, with 14 bases between the two ends. This CDR3 has 14 amino acids. The DNA for the CDR3 is TGTGCCAGCAGCGCCACCGGGATCGACTATGGCTACACCTTC. Its translation: CASSATGIDYGYTF.

The gene calls are TRBV7-8 and TRBJ2-1; no reliable D call. V shed 2 bases and J shed 3 bases, with 2 bases lying between them. The germline gives CDR1 SGHVS, CDR2 FQNEAQ. There are 12 residues in the CDR3. The CDR3 spells CASSLSYNEQFF. The DNA of the CDR3 is TGTGCCAGCAGCTTAAGCTACAATGAGCAGTTCTTC.

With respect to this clone: Different DNA sequences within this sample yield the same CDR3. The chain combines TRBV30 with TRBJ1-6; D remains unclear. The CDR3 sequence is 11 residues long. Germline V gene data show CDR1 as GTSNPN and CDR2 as SVGIG (reference sequence). V was trimmed by 3 bases and J by 7 bases, leaving 4 bases between them. CDR3 loop: CAWSGNSPLHF. The CDR3 DNA sequence: TGTGCCTGGAGCGGGAATTCACCCCTCCACTTT.

The sample holds a few counts of this clone. V and J are TRBV29-1 and TRBJ2-1; either TRBD1 or TRBD2 may fit D (5 bases each). Germline-derived CDR1 and CDR2 are SQVTM and ANQGSEA. The V gene lost 4 bases and the J gene lost 6 bases, with 16 bases spanning the gap. The CDR3 length is 14 residues. The DNA for the CDR3 is TGCAGCGTTGTTTTCGGCAGGGCGGGCAATGAGCAGTTCTTC. It is translated as CSVVFGRAGNEQFF.

This chain uses TRBV9 with TRBJ2-2; no firm D call. The germline gives CDR1 SGDLS, CDR2 YYNGEE. This CDR3 spans 16 amino acids. The V end was cut by 0 bases, the J end by 4 bases, with 13 bases between. CDR3 protein: CASSVAATRATGELFF. CDR3 nucleotides: TGTGCCAGCAGCGTAGCCGCGACAAGGGCCACCGGGGAGCTGTTTTTT.

V and J are TRBV27 and TRBJ1-2; 8 positions agree with TRBD1. The CDR3 length is 15 residues. V trimming: 2 bases; J trimming: 8 bases; junction bases outside the gene matches: 10. Germline V gene sequence: CDR1 MNHEY, CDR2 SMNVEV (reference sequence). The CDR3 here is CASSLLGTGTSGYTF. The CDR3 bases are TGTGCCAGCAGTTTACTTGGGACAGGCACGTCGGGCTACACCTTC.

The V and J genes are TRBV29-1 and TRBJ1-2; the D gene is possibly TRBD1 (5 bases). The germline gives CDR1 SQVTM, CDR2 ANQGSEA. Trimming pared 6 bases from V and 0 bases from J, leaving 14 bases between. The CDR3 has 14 amino acids. The CDR3 is CSVPCRTPNYGYTF. The CDR3 DNA is TGCAGCGTCCCTTGCAGGACACCTAACTATGGCTACACCTTC.

The chain uses TRBV20-1 and TRBJ1-1, with D hard to call. Trimming took 2 bases from V and 7 from J, leaving 8 bases between them. Per the germline V gene, CDR1 is DFQATT and CDR2 is SNEGSKA (reference sequence). The CDR3 is 11 amino acids. DNA of the CDR3: TGCAGTGCTAGATACCGGCTTGAAGCTTTCTTT. This gives the protein CSARYRLEAFF.

This clone was seen only a few times. The chain combines TRBV6-1 with TRBJ1-1; no clear D gene. Trimming pared 7 bases from V and 0 bases from J, leaving 9 bases between. Germline values: CDR1 MNHNS, CDR2 SASEGT. The CDR3 extends over 13 amino acids. The chain's CDR3 is CASNELMNTEAFF. Written as DNA, the CDR3 is TGTGCCAGCAACGAGCTCATGAACACTGAAGCTTTCTTT.

This clone was counted many times. The chain links TRBV5-1 to TRBJ2-1, with TRBD2 matching over 7 bases. Germline CDR1 is SGHRS and CDR2 is YFSETQ. The CDR3 length is 15 residues. After removal of 2 bases from V and 5 bases from J, the junction contained 7 bases not matched to a gene. CDR3 protein: CASSFRASGDNEQFF. As DNA, the CDR3 is TGCGCCAGCAGCTTTAGGGCTAGCGGAGACAATGAGCAGTTCTTC.

The CDR3 spells CASSGGGWETQYF. CDR3 sequence (DNA): TGTGCCAGCAGTGGGGGGGGCTGGGAGACCCAGTACTTC. This chain joins TRBV6-5 and TRBJ2-5; maybe TRBD2 (7 bases). V gave up 5 bases and J gave up 5 bases, with 12 bases separating them. This CDR3 is built from 13 residues. CDR1 and CDR2 (germline): MNHEY, SVGAGI.

The chain recombines TRBV2 with TRBJ2-6; TRBD1 matches at 7 bases. Germline values: CDR1 SNHLY, CDR2 FYNNEI. This CDR3 is built from 16 residues. The junction had 7 bases not matched to a gene; V was cut back by 6 bases and J by 2 bases. The chain's CDR3 is CASSPTGATGANVLTF. The CDR3 coding sequence is TGTGCCAGCAGCCCCACAGGGGCGACTGGGGCCAACGTCCTGACTTTC.

This chain joins TRBV30 and TRBJ1-1; 7 bases are a match to TRBD1. V lost 5 bases to trimming and J lost 0 bases; unmatched junction nucleotides: 12. Germline loops: CDR1 GTSNPN, CDR2 SVGIG (reference sequence). This CDR3 is 16 amino acids long. The CDR3 DNA reads as TGTGCCTGGGAGCGCCGGGACAGAGTCATGAACACTGAAGCTTTCTTT. Protein: CAWERRDRVMNTEAFF.

V and J are TRBV4-1 and TRBJ1-6; D is ambiguous. CDR1 and CDR2 from the germline V gene are MGHRA and YSYEKL. Between the trimmed V and J ends, which lost 0 bases and 9 bases, there was a span of 12 bases. The CDR3 consists of 15 residues. CDR3 protein: CASSQERGPISPLHF. CDR3 nucleotides: TGCGCCAGCAGCCAAGAACGGGGTCCAATTTCACCCCTCCACTTT.

V is TRBV7-2 and J is TRBJ2-7; 8 bases match TRBD2. Germline lookup yields CDR1 SGHTA and CDR2 FQGNSA. The CDR3 totals 16 residues. Trimming at V came to 1 base and at J to 0 bases, leaving 5 bases not matched to a gene. The CDR3 sequence is CASSLDGGGHSYEQYF. Written as DNA, the CDR3 is TGTGCCAGCAGCTTAGATGGCGGGGGGCACTCCTACGAGCAGTACTTC.

V and J are TRBV7-9 and TRBJ1-4; possibly TRBD1 for D (5 bases). V was clipped by 5 bases and J by 8 bases, with 12 bases between them. The CDR3 spans 13 residues. Germline V lookup: CDR1 SEHNR, CDR2 FQNEAQ (reference sequence). The CDR3 bases are TGTGCCAGCAGCCGCGGGACTGGGGAAAAACTGTTTTTT. Its protein is CASSRGTGEKLFF.

This chain uses TRBV5-6 with TRBJ1-2; weak D call: TRBD1 (5 bases). Trimming cost V 4 bases and J 12 bases, with 16 bases left between them. The CDR3 length is 12 residues. Germline values: CDR1 SGHDT, CDR2 YYEEEE. Here the CDR3 reads CASSRDGGVHTF. The CDR3 DNA follows: TGTGCCAGCAGCCGAGACGGGGGTGTCCACACCTTC. The full variable domain, completed using reference TRBV5-6 and TRBJ1-2, is DAGVTQSPTHLIKTRGQQVTLRCSPKSGHDTVSWYQQALGQGPQFIFQYYEEEERQRGNFPDRFSGHQFPNYSSELNVNALLLGDSALYLCASSRDGGVHTFGSGTRLTVV.